Given below is one T cell receptor (beta chain) in context. This CDR3 comprises 14 residues. CDR1 and CDR2 from the germline V gene are SQVTM and ANQGSEA. The V and J ends lost 5 bases and 2 bases respectively, with 12 bases between them. The data derive from a study of preoperative IRX-2 immunotherapy in early breast cancer. This sample's treatment: preoperative locoregional IRX-2 cytokine immunotherapy. Assay: immunoSEQ multiplex PCR; the TCRdb copy retains only in-frame clones and omits some. Among 55,000 to 70,000 clones, less than 95% were seen once, and the ten largest hold approximately 1.8%. The specimen was collected from a patient treated with IRX-2 immunotherapy. V gene TRBV29-1 combines with J gene TRBJ2-2; TRBD2 might be the D (5 bases). The clonotype was recovered from a human donor with breast cancer. The CDR3 is CSVLLGGNTGELFF. As DNA, the CDR3 is TGCAGCGTTCTGCTAGGAGGAAACACCGGGGAGCTGTTTTTT.